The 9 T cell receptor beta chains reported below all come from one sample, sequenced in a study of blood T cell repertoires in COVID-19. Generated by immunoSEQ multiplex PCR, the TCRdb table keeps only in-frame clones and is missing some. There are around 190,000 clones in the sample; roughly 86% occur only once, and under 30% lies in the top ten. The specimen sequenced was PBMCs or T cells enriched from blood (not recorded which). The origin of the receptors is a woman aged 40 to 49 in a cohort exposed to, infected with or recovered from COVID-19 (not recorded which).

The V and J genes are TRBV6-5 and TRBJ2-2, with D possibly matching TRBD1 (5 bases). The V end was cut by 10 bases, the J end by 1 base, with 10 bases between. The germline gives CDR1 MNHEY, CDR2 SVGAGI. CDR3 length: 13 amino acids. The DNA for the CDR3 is TGTGCCACCTCTACAGGGAACACCGGGGAGCTGTTTTTT. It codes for CATSTGNTGELFF.

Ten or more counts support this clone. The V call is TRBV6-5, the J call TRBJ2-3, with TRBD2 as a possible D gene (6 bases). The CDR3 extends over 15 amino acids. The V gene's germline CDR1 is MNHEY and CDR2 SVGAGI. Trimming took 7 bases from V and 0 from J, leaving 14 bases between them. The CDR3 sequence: CASMPLAGSTDTQYF. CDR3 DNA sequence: TGTGCCAGCATGCCCCTGGCGGGAAGCACAGATACGCAGTATTTT.

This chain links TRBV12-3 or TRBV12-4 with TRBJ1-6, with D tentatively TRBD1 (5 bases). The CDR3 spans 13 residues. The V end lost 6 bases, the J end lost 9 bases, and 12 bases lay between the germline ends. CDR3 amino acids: CASRDETGSPLHF. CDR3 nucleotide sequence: TGTGCCAGCAGAGACGAAACAGGTTCACCCCTCCACTTT.

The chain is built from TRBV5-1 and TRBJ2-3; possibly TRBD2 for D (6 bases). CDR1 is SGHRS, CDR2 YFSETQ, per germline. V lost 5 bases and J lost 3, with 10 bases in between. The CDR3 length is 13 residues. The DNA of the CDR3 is TGCGCCAGCAGACCCGGGGGTACAGATACGCAGTATTTT. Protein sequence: CASRPGGTDTQYF.

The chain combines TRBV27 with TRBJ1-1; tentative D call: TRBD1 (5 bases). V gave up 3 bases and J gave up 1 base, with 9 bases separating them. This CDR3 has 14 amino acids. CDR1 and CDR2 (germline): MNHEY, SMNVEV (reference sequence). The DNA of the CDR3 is TGTGCCAGCAGTTTTGCCAGGGCGAACACTGAAGCTTTCTTT. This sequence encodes CASSFARANTEAFF.

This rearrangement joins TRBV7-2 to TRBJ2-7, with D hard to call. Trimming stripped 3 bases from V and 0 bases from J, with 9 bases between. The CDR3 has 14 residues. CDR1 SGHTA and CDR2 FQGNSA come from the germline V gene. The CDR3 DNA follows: TGTGCCAGCAGCTTCGGTCGGAGCTCCTACGAGCAGTACTTC. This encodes CASSFGRSSYEQYF.

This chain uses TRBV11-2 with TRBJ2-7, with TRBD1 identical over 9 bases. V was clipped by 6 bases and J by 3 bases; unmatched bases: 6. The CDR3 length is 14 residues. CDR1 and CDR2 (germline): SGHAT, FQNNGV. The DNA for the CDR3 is TGTGCCAGCAGATTACCGGGACAGGGCTACGAGCAGTACTTC. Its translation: CASRLPGQGYEQYF.

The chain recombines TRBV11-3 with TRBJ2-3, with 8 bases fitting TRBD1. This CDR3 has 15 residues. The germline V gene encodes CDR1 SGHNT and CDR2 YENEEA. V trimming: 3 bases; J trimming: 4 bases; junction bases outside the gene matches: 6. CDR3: CASSFTGGRADTQYF. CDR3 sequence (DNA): TGTGCCAGCAGCTTCACAGGGGGAAGGGCAGATACGCAGTATTTT.

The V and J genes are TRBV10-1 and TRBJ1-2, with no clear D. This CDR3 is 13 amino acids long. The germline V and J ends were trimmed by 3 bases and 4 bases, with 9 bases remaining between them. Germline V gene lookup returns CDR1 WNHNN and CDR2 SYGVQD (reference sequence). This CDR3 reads CASSESGTYGYTF. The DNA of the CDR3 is TGCGCCAGCAGTGAATCGGGTACCTATGGCTACACCTTC.